This TCR beta chain was recovered during a study of T cells after yellow fever vaccination. Germline CDR1 is SQVTM and CDR2 is ANQGSEA. The length of the CDR3 is 14 residues. The V end lost 7 bases, the J end lost 7 bases, and 19 bases lay between the germline ends. TCRdb recomputed calls from the 5' RACE reads with MiXCR, one row per CDR3 protein. The sample shows more than 300,000 distinct CDR3 sequences, about 10% of them seen only once. The sequenced sample was CD4+ T cells sorted from PBMCs, obtained 45 days after the yellow fever booster vaccination. The clonotype originates from a man aged 18 to 35 who received the YFV17D yellow fever vaccine. This sequence joins TRBV29-1 and TRBJ1-4, with D uncertain. The CDR3 is CSAKFRARGEKLFF. The CDR3, as DNA: TGCAGCGCCAAATTCCGGGCTCGGGGTGAAAAACTGTTTTTT.